A selection of T cell receptor beta chains follows, all from one sample in a study of blood T cell repertoires in COVID-19. TCRdb's table, derived via immunoSEQ multiplex PCR, lists solely in-frame clones and lacks some. Altogether 300,000 to 400,000 clones are present, 85% being singletons, with the ten largest covering 1.5% to 2%. The specimen was PBMCs or T cells enriched from blood (not recorded which). These receptors all come from a woman in her twenties or thirties who had been exposed to COVID-19. CDR3s leave out the opening cysteine and the closing phenylalanine or tryptophan. D genes are given only for firm matches.

TRBV28	14	TRBJ1-5	TRBD1	ASSPPGQGTGQPQH
TRBV3-1/TRBV3-2	12	TRBJ1-1	-	ASSQNQGSTEAF
TRBV10-1	14	TRBJ2-1	-	ASSESAGPAYNEQF
TRBV15	16	TRBJ2-1	-	ATSRSLTGTGWDNEQF
TRBV2	11	TRBJ1-5	TRBD1	ASRGQRDQPQH
TRBV7-2	14	TRBJ2-5	TRBD2	ASSWVAGGPQETQY
TRBV4-3	12	TRBJ1-6	-	ASSQQGRNSPLH
TRBV28	11	TRBJ2-1	TRBD2	ASVAGVQREQF
TRBV28	11	TRBJ1-1	-	ASKLPGGSEAF
TRBV5-1	15	TRBJ1-4	-	ASSLRELSPTNEKLF
TRBV27	12	TRBJ1-6	-	ASSLVSYNSPLH
TRBV5-1	13	TRBJ1-2	TRBD1	ASSWGTGGPYGYT
TRBV21-1	13	TRBJ1-1	-	ASSKVRTGNTEAF
TRBV10-3	11	TRBJ2-7	TRBD2	ATNLAGGPVQY
TRBV4-2	14	TRBJ1-3	-	ASSQVNPGPGNTIY
TRBV5-4	11	TRBJ2-1	TRBD2	ASSSGGDNEQF
TRBV7-8	13	TRBJ1-2	-	ASSLGWAKGGGYT
TRBV6-2/TRBV6-3	13	TRBJ2-7	TRBD1	ASSSWTGGKNEQY
TRBV20-1	9	TRBJ1-1	-	SAMVSGGTF
TRBV19	11	TRBJ1-5	-	ASSESGVGSQH
TRBV20-1	11	TRBJ2-7	TRBD2	SASPGLAYEQY
TRBV5-4	12	TRBJ1-1	TRBD1	ASSWQGANTEAF
TRBV18	15	TRBJ2-2	TRBD2	ASSSRLAGGYTGELF
TRBV11-2	11	TRBJ1-2	-	ASSLVQGHGYT
TRBV19	15	TRBJ2-7	TRBD1	ASSPLNTGQVSYEQY
TRBV29-1	11	TRBJ2-3	-	SVEDRLTDTQY
TRBV19	13	TRBJ1-5	-	ASSIRTQRDQPQH
TRBV5-8	14	TRBJ2-5	TRBD2	ASSVGLAGGRETQY
TRBV19	14	TRBJ2-2	TRBD1	ATKKQGASNTGELF
TRBV5-4	13	TRBJ2-3	-	ASSYKGGRTDTQY
TRBV5-1	13	TRBJ1-5	-	ASSIGPNKNQPQH
TRBV4-3	15	TRBJ2-1	TRBD2	ASSQDWIAGRYNEQF
TRBV27	12	TRBJ2-7	TRBD1	ASSPRDRYHEQY
TRBV6-5	12	TRBJ2-1	TRBD2	ASSLSGRIDEQF
TRBV11-2	13	TRBJ2-7	-	ASSLATDYTYEQY
TRBV30	11	TRBJ2-5	-	AWSVQGAETQY
TRBV18	15	TRBJ2-1	TRBD2	ASSLGTSGGPYNEQF
TRBV7-9	13	TRBJ2-7	TRBD1	ASSLAGTGGATQY
TRBV9	16	TRBJ2-3	TRBD2	ASSVDPAGLVRADTQY
TRBV5-1	14	TRBJ2-7	TRBD1	ASSREGQGSPYEQY
TRBV19	16	TRBJ2-3	TRBD2	ASSRERGGRSISNTQY
TRBV9	9	TRBJ1-3	-	ASSVGDTIY
TRBV7-9	13	TRBJ1-1	TRBD1	ASSLFEGAQGEAF
TRBV5-1	13	TRBJ1-2	TRBD1	ASSGTGTPNYGYT
TRBV19	15	TRBJ2-1	-	ASSIDRAPGSYNEQF
TRBV27	13	TRBJ1-2	-	ASSLTPLPNYGYT
TRBV11-2	14	TRBJ1-2	TRBD1	ASSLEPTGGVYGYT
TRBV6-4	13	TRBJ2-7	TRBD2	ASSTSGRPSYEQY
TRBV11-2	13	TRBJ1-1	-	ASSLGLTLNTEAF
TRBV7-2	11	TRBJ2-7	-	ASSSLPAGEQY
TRBV24-1	14	TRBJ1-5	TRBD1	ATSDTRDRDFQPQH
TRBV30	11	TRBJ2-7	-	AWSVPQGYEQY
TRBV5-1	12	TRBJ2-7	-	ASSLGPGSYEQY
TRBV11-2	14	TRBJ1-2	TRBD1	ASRTQGTGGGYGYT
TRBV28	13	TRBJ1-2	TRBD1	ASSQTGTGGIGYT
TRBV2	14	TRBJ1-2	TRBD1	ASNRDRVPLNYGYT
TRBV4-3	11	TRBJ1-2	-	ASSQRDRGGYT
TRBV7-9	13	TRBJ1-6	-	ASTAALGQTSPLH